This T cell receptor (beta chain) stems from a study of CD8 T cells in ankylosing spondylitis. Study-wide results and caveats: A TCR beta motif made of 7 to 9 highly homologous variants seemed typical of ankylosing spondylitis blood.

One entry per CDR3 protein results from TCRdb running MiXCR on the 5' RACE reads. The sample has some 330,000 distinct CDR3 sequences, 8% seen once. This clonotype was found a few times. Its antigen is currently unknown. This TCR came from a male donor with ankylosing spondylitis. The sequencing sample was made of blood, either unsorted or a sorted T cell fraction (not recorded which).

The DNA for the CDR3 is TGTGCCAGCAGTCGAACGGGGGGGGACACAATGATGCAGTTCTTC. Translation: CASSRTGGDTMMQFF. The chain combines TRBV6-1 with TRBJ2-1, with 8 bases identical to TRBD2. CDR1 and CDR2 from the germline V gene are MNHNS and SASEGT. With V trimmed by 5 bases and J by 12 bases, 15 bases remained unmatched. The CDR3 totals 15 residues.